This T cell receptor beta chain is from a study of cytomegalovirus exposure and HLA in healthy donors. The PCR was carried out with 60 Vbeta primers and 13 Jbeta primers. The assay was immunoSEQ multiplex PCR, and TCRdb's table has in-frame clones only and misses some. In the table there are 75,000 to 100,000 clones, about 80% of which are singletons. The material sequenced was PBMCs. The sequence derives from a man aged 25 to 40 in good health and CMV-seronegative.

CDR3 amino acids: CASSRQATGEAFF. CDR3 nucleotide sequence: TGCGCCAGCAGCCGCCAAGCCACAGGGGAAGCTTTCTTT. This chain links TRBV23-1 with TRBJ1-1; tentative D call: TRBD1 (6 bases). TRBV23-1 is placed among ORFs of uncertain function. The CDR3 extends over 13 amino acids. V lost 6 bases and J lost 8, with 16 bases in between.